This T cell receptor beta chain was profiled in a study of blood T cell repertoires in COVID-19. The CDR3 spans 15 residues. This clone was recorded only once. The participants were between roughly 18 and 100 years old and came from 24 US areas. Cohort assignment relied on participant-reported clinical history. Recovery among Cohort 3 donors was established by two negative PCRs, clearance, or symptom resolution. Under the authors' procedure: Estimates of nucleated cell counts were drawn from the amplification of reference gene primers. Clones were read by immunoSEQ multiplex PCR, and TCRdb kept only the in-frame ones, dropping some. V, J and clone size reflect that table, while D and trimming were determined from the DNA. The table shows approximately 210,000 clones, with roughly four fifths occurring only once.

The V and J genes are TRBV21-1 and TRBJ1-3; the table's D call, TRBD1, has no DNA check behind it. TRBV21-1 constitutes a pseudogene. The sequencing input was PBMCs or T cells enriched from blood (not recorded which). This receptor was taken from a man aged 35-49 years who had recovered from COVID-19. CDR3 in amino acids: CASSKNRVSGNTIYF. The DNA for the CDR3 is TGTGCCAGCAGCAAGAACAGGGTTTCCGGAAACACCATATATTTT.